The 2 T cell receptor beta chains in this list originate from one sample, sequenced in a study of T cell responses to AZD1222 COVID-19 vaccine. Profiled with immunoSEQ multiplex PCR; TCRdb holds only in-frame clones, not every one. The table has approximately 100,000 clones, about 89% seen once. Material: peripheral blood, obtained 28 days after the second AZD1222 dose. The origin of the receptors is an adult who received the AZD1222 COVID-19 vaccine.

The rearrangement joins TRBV6-2 or TRBV6-3 to TRBJ2-1; weak D call: TRBD1 (5 bases). Trimming removed 0 bases at V and 1 base at J, with 10 bases between. Germline assignment: CDR1 MNHEY and CDR2 SVGEGT. The CDR3 length is 16 residues. Written as DNA, the CDR3 is TGTGCCAGCAGTTACTCCAGGGCGGAATCCTACAATGAGCAGTTCTTC. It codes for CASSYSRAESYNEQFF.

This chain connects TRBV2 to TRBJ1-4; no clear D gene. This CDR3 has 15 amino acids. V dropped 1 base and J dropped 2 bases, with 8 bases sitting between them. CDR1 is SNHLY, CDR2 FYNNEI, per germline. The CDR3 loop is CASSEVGSTNEKLFF. As DNA, the CDR3 is TGTGCCAGCAGTGAAGTGGGGAGCACTAATGAAAAACTGTTTTTT.